This T cell receptor beta chain was sequenced in a study of CD8 T cells in Susac syndrome. Random hexamers primed reverse transcription of about 0.45 to 1 ug RNA. The TCR beta CDR3 was amplified by immunoSEQ multiplex PCR across 54 Vbeta, 13 Jbeta. TCRdb itself ran the immunoSEQ multiplex PCR reads through MiXCR, one entry per CDR3 protein. The sample consists of approximately 170,000 distinct CDR3 sequences, roughly 94% of them appearing once. The authors carried out high-throughput sequencing of TCR beta. They applied it to CD8+ and CD4+ T cells obtained from blood. TEMRA cells were FACS-enriched, and CD8+ and CD4+ T cells were isolated negatively. Germline loops: CDR1 SGDLS, CDR2 YYNGEE. The CDR3 extends over 16 amino acids. V lost 0 bases, J lost 4 bases, and 15 bases lay in between.

The sample comprised CD4+ T cells from PBMCs. This chain links TRBV9 with TRBJ2-3; D perhaps matches TRBD2 (6 bases). The TCR sequence derives from a human donor with multiple sclerosis. CDR3 bases: TGTGCCAGCAGCGTAGATCCTGGAGGGGACCCAGATACGCAGTATTTT. It codes for CASSVDPGGDPDTQYF.